Presented here are 30 T cell receptor beta chains from one specimen sequenced in a study of blood T cell repertoires in COVID-19. Clones were read by immunoSEQ multiplex PCR, and TCRdb kept only the in-frame ones, dropping some. Counted here are around 190,000 clones, approximately 90% occurring once; the ten biggest clones make up about 18%. The sequenced sample consisted of peripheral blood. These receptor sequences come from a man aged 50-60 years with COVID-19, enrolled during active disease.

This sequence joins TRBV7-9 and TRBJ2-1, with 12 bases lining up with TRBD2. There are 13 residues in the CDR3. Looked up from germline, CDR1 is SEHNR and CDR2 is FQNEAQ (reference sequence). V lost 6 bases, J lost 13 bases, and 7 bases stayed unmatched. The CDR3 DNA sequence: TGTGCCAGCAGAGCACTAGCGGGGGGTCCCCAGTTCTTC. It specifies CASRALAGGPQFF.

The chain is built from TRBV5-4 and TRBJ2-7; 11 bases align to TRBD2. The germline gives CDR1 SGHNT, CDR2 YYREEE (reference sequence). This CDR3 contains 15 residues. V was clipped by 4 bases and J by 3 bases; unmatched bases: 6. CDR3: CASSLGTSGIYEQYF. CDR3 DNA sequence: TGTGCCAGCAGCCTTGGGACTAGCGGAATCTACGAGCAGTACTTC.

The chain carries TRBV6-5 and TRBJ2-7; maybe TRBD2 (5 bases). Trimming took 6 bases from V and 7 from J, leaving 13 bases between them. The CDR3 loop spans 12 amino acids. In germline, CDR1 is MNHEY, CDR2 SVGAGI. CDR3 in DNA: TGTGCCAGCAGCCCCCTATGGAGGGAGCAGTACTTC. It is translated as CASSPLWREQYF.

This clone has only one observation. The chain carries TRBV6-2 or TRBV6-3 and TRBJ1-5; 11 positions agree with TRBD1. The J segment lost 3 bases and the V segment lost 5 bases, leaving 3 bases of the junction unmatched. From germline, CDR1 is MNHEY and CDR2 SVGEGT. The CDR3 contains 15 residues. The CDR3 DNA sequence: TGTGCCAGCAGTGGGACAGGGGGTTACAATCAGCCCCAGCATTTT. Its translation: CASSGTGGYNQPQHF.

J is TRBJ1-1 and V is TRBV2; 8 nucleotides match TRBD1. Germline loops: CDR1 SNHLY, CDR2 FYNNEI. Losses at the gene ends were 5 bases for V and 6 bases for J; bases not matched to a gene: 14. The CDR3 runs 16 residues. The CDR3: CASSTATGVIDSEAFF. The CDR3 DNA reads TGTGCCAGCAGTACGGCGACAGGGGTGATCGATTCTGAAGCTTTCTTT.

The chain links TRBV4-2 to TRBJ1-2; D ambiguous. Trimming shortened V by 1 base and J by 7 bases, and 7 bases separated the two germline ends. This CDR3 has 12 amino acids. Germline values: CDR1 LGHNA, CDR2 YNFKEQ. CDR3 DNA: TGTGCCAGCAGCCAAGGCCCCGGTGGCTACACCTTC. Protein: CASSQGPGGYTF.

The chain links TRBV18 to TRBJ2-5; 10 bases are shared with TRBD2. The CDR3 covers 16 residues. The trim removed 9 bases at V and 1 base at J, leaving 11 bases unmatched. Germline values: CDR1 KGHSH, CDR2 LQKENI. The CDR3 sequence: CASSEGLAAFQETQYF. CDR3 sequence (DNA): TGTGCCAGTTCGGAAGGACTAGCGGCCTTCCAAGAGACCCAGTACTTC.

The chain links TRBV28 to TRBJ1-1, with 8 bases matching TRBD1. The CDR3 runs to 15 residues. Per germline, CDR1 MDHEN and CDR2 SYDVKM. After removal of 4 bases from V and 8 bases from J, the junction contained 12 bases not matched to a gene. CDR3 sequence (DNA): TGTGCCAGCAGTTCAATGGACCGACAGGGGTGGGAAGCTTTCTTT. It encodes CASSSMDRQGWEAFF.

CDR3 sequence reads: CASSHPGGTGELFF. Written as DNA, the CDR3 is TGTGCCAGCAGCCATCCCGGGGGCACCGGGGAGCTGTTTTTT. The V gene is TRBV3-1 (or the pseudogene TRBV3-2), the J gene TRBJ2-2; TRBD2 might be the D (6 bases). Germline V gives CDR1 LGHDT, CDR2 YNNKEL (reference sequence). CDR3 length: 14 amino acids. With 3 bases removed from V and 4 bases from J, the gap between germline ends came to 9 bases.

V gene TRBV2 combines with J gene TRBJ2-7; the match to TRBD1 covers 8 bases. J gave up 5 bases and V 3 bases, and 6 bases lay outside the gene matches. From germline, CDR1 is SNHLY and CDR2 FYNNEI. There are 14 residues in the CDR3. The CDR3 protein is CASSEDRVNNEQYF. The CDR3 nucleotides are TGTGCCAGCAGTGAGGACAGGGTTAATAACGAGCAGTACTTC.

The sample holds one count of this clone. DNA for the CDR3: TGCGCCAGCAGCCAAGACGATACAACTGGAAACACCATATATTTT. Translating gives CASSQDDTTGNTIYF. The chain has TRBV4-1 and TRBJ1-3; D gene ambiguous. V lost 0 bases, J lost 2 bases, and 8 bases lay in between. The CDR3 is 15 amino acids. CDR1 and CDR2 from the germline V gene are MGHRA and YSYEKL.

There are a few counts of this clone. The rearrangement uses TRBV10-3 and TRBJ2-3; 11 positions agree with TRBD1. This CDR3 is 18 amino acids long. J gave up 4 bases and V 6 bases, and 15 bases lay outside the gene matches. From germline, CDR1 is ENHRY and CDR2 SYGVKD. The CDR3 loop reads CAISSPPGQGGLSDTQYF. As DNA, the CDR3 is TGTGCCATCAGCTCCCCTCCGGGACAGGGGGGACTATCAGATACGCAGTATTTT.

The chain has TRBV19 and TRBJ1-2; no firm D call. Trimming pared 3 bases from V and 5 bases from J, leaving 16 bases between. The CDR3 runs 15 residues. CDR1 LNHDA and CDR2 SQIVND come from the germline V gene (reference sequence). This chain's CDR3 is CASSIGSGIDYGYTF. In nucleotides, the CDR3 is TGTGCCAGTAGTATCGGCTCGGGGATCGATTATGGCTACACCTTC. Complete variable domain (other parts from reference TRBV19 and TRBJ1-2): DGGITQSPKYLFRKEGQNVTLSCEQNLNHDAMYWYRQDPGQGLRLIYYSQIVNDFQKGDIAEGYSVSREKKESFPLTVTSAQKNPTAFYLCASSIGSGIDYGYTFGSGTRLTVV.

This chain uses TRBV14 with TRBJ2-5, with D possibly TRBD1 on 5 matching bases. The V gene lost 3 bases and the J gene lost 7 bases, with 18 bases spanning the gap. Germline lookup yields CDR1 SGHDN and CDR2 FVKESK. CDR3 length equals 15 residues. The CDR3 protein is CASSHQAGFLRTQYF. CDR3 DNA sequence: TGTGCCAGCAGCCATCAGGCAGGGTTTTTGCGGACCCAGTACTTC.

The CDR3: CASSVSGGGQETQYF. The CDR3 DNA follows: TGTGCTAGCTCAGTCTCAGGGGGCGGTCAAGAGACCCAGTACTTC. The chain couples TRBV7-7 to TRBJ2-5; TRBD1 aligns across 8 bases. Germline loops: CDR1 SSHAT, CDR2 FNYEAQ (reference sequence). CDR3 length equals 15 residues.

This CDR3 reads CASSFRGTSYNEQFF. DNA of the CDR3: TGTGCCAGCAGCTTCAGGGGGACGTCCTACAATGAGCAGTTCTTC. This chain links TRBV7-6 with TRBJ2-1, with 7 positions matching TRBD1. The CDR3 is made up of 15 amino acids. The V and J ends lost 3 bases and 1 base, in that order; junction bases with no gene match: 3. CDR1 is SGHVS, CDR2 FNYEAQ, per germline. The full variable domain, with the rest looked up from reference TRBV7-6 and TRBJ2-1, is GAGVSQSPRYKVTKRGQDVALRCDPISGHVSLYWYRQALGQGPEFLTYFNYEAQQDKSGLPNDRFSAERPEGSISTLTIQRTEQRDSAMYRCASSFRGTSYNEQFFGPGTRLTVL.

V gene TRBV7-9 combines with J gene TRBJ1-1, with D possibly being TRBD1 (5 bases). The CDR3 extends over 14 amino acids. Germline CDR1 is SEHNR and CDR2 is FQNEAQ (reference sequence). V lost 2 bases and J 1 base, leaving 8 bases between the germline ends. CDR3 sequence reads: CASSLRQTNTEAFF. Here the CDR3 DNA reads TGTGCCAGCAGCTTACGACAGACGAACACTGAAGCTTTCTTT. The full variable domain, its missing parts supplied by reference TRBV7-9 and TRBJ1-1, is DTGVSQNPRHKITKRGQNVTFRCDPISEHNRLYWYRQTLGQGPEFLTYFQNEAQLEKSRLLSDRFSAERPKGSFSTLEIQRTEQGDSAMYLCASSLRQTNTEAFFGQGTRLTVV.

The V and J genes are TRBV29-1 and TRBJ2-3; TRBD2 aligns across 7 bases. The CDR3 sequence is 14 residues long. V lost 4 bases, J lost 4 bases, and 8 bases stayed unmatched. The germline CDR1 and CDR2 sequences are SQVTM and ANQGSEA. The CDR3 nucleotides are TGCAGCGTTGCCGAGCGGGGTAGGGCAGATACGCAGTATTTT. The encoded protein is CSVAERGRADTQYF.

This sequence joins TRBV28 and TRBJ1-3; D not resolved. Germline CDR1 and CDR2: MDHEN and SYDVKM. This CDR3 has 15 residues. V was trimmed by 2 bases and J by 4 bases, leaving 12 bases between them. The CDR3 here is CASSLHGSVGNTIYF. CDR3 DNA sequence: TGTGCCAGCAGTTTACACGGGTCCGTCGGAAACACCATATATTTT. Combining the CDR3 with reference TRBV28 and TRBJ1-3 gives the whole variable domain DVKVTQSSRYLVKRTGEKVFLECVQDMDHENMFWYRQDPGLGLRLIYFSYDVKMKEKGDIPEGYSVSREKKERFSLILESASTNQTSMYLCASSLHGSVGNTIYFGEGSWLTVV.

J is TRBJ1-4 and V is TRBV27, with TRBD1 matching over 7 bases. The CDR3 has 15 residues. Germline V CDR1 and CDR2: MNHEY, SMNVEV (reference sequence). V lost 4 bases and J lost 2; bases outside the gene matches: 4. The CDR3: CASSSSGQTNEKLFF. Written as DNA, the CDR3 is TGTGCCAGCAGTTCGTCGGGACAGACTAATGAAAAACTGTTTTTT.

This clone was recorded only once. J is TRBJ1-5 and V is TRBV12-3 or TRBV12-4; a possible D gene is TRBD1 (6 bases). The CDR3 sequence is 12 residues long. V dropped 6 bases and J dropped 5 bases, with 8 bases sitting between them. Here the CDR3 reads CASSAGDQPQHF. The CDR3 region has the DNA TGTGCCAGCAGCGCAGGGGATCAGCCCCAGCATTTT.

The rearrangement joins TRBV2 to TRBJ1-5; 8 nucleotides match TRBD1. The CDR3 covers 15 residues. The V gene's germline CDR1 is SNHLY and CDR2 FYNNEI. The ends lost 0 bases at V and 7 bases at J; junction bases unmatched: 5. CDR3 sequence reads: CASSEAGQGRQPQHF. CDR3 sequence (DNA): TGTGCCAGCAGTGAAGCCGGACAGGGTAGACAGCCCCAGCATTTT.

The gene calls are TRBV28 and TRBJ1-5; D not resolved. V lost 8 bases and J 5 bases, leaving 7 bases between the germline ends. CDR3 length: 11 residues. Germline-derived CDR1 and CDR2 are MDHEN and SYDVKM. The DNA of the CDR3 is TGTGCCAGCGGGCAGGATCAGCCCCAGCATTTT. It yields the protein CASGQDQPQHF.

In the case of this clone: At one boundary the junction diverges from the germline segment, which might be a read error. The V gene is TRBV6-5, the J gene TRBJ1-4; possibly TRBD1 for D (6 bases). This CDR3 comprises 11 residues. CDR1 MNHEY and CDR2 SVGAGI come from the germline V gene. As DNA, the CDR3 is TGTGCCAGCAGAAGTGGATACAGGGATTCTTTT. Its translation is CASRSGYRDSF.

The rearrangement links TRBV2 to TRBJ1-5; tentative D call: TRBD1 (5 bases). In germline, CDR1 is SNHLY, CDR2 FYNNEI. The V end was cut by 7 bases, the J end by 0 bases, with 10 bases between. The CDR3 is 14 residues long. The CDR3 coding sequence is TGTGCCAGCAAAGGGGATTATAGCAATCAGCCCCAGCATTTT. It specifies CASKGDYSNQPQHF.

The V gene is TRBV28, the J gene TRBJ2-6; no definite D call. The CDR3 spans 16 residues. The ends were cut back, 5 bases at V and 1 base at J, with 12 bases in the middle. Germline V gives CDR1 MDHEN, CDR2 SYDVKM. The CDR3 bases are TGTGCCAGCAGTGAGTACGTGATATCTGGGGCCAACGTCCTGACTTTC. Protein sequence: CASSEYVISGANVLTF.

J is TRBJ2-1 and V is TRBV27, with TRBD2 matching 13 bases. The CDR3 covers 17 residues. Germline V gene data show CDR1 as MNHEY and CDR2 as SMNVEV (reference sequence). The J segment lost 5 bases and the V segment lost 5 bases, leaving 9 bases of the junction unmatched. The CDR3 coding sequence is TGTGCCAGCAGTCCCAAACCGGGACTAGCGGGGCACAATGAGCAGTTCTTC. Amino acid sequence: CASSPKPGLAGHNEQFF.

The rearrangement uses TRBV24-1 and TRBJ2-1, with D maybe TRBD2 (9 bases). CDR3 length equals 16 residues. In germline, CDR1 is KGHDR, CDR2 SFDVKD. Trimming took 3 bases from V and 5 from J, leaving 16 bases between them. CDR3 in amino acids: CATSDRTGTSHNEQFF. CDR3 nucleotide sequence: TGTGCCACCAGTGATCGGACAGGGACTAGCCACAATGAGCAGTTCTTC.

The J gene is TRBJ2-1, the V gene TRBV29-1; no definite D call. Germline V gene data show CDR1 as SQVTM and CDR2 as ANQGSEA. The CDR3 runs to 14 residues. The V end was cut by 3 bases, the J end by 0 bases, with 9 bases between. The CDR3 sequence is CSVDPGSSYNEQFF. CDR3 coding DNA: TGCAGCGTTGACCCAGGCAGCTCCTACAATGAGCAGTTCTTC.

The chain couples TRBV28 to TRBJ1-5; D not certain. The germline V gene has CDR1 MDHEN and CDR2 SYDVKM. The CDR3 covers 14 residues. Trimming shortened V by 4 bases and J by 9 bases, and 16 bases separated the two germline ends. Here the CDR3 reads CASSSTPRELPQHF. CDR3 nucleotides: TGTGCCAGCAGTTCCACCCCACGAGAATTGCCCCAGCATTTT.